One sample yielded the 19 T cell receptor beta chains listed below, sequenced in a study of cytomegalovirus exposure and HLA in healthy donors. A multiplex PCR was run with 60 Vbeta primers and 13 Jbeta primers. Method: immunoSEQ multiplex PCR; TCRdb's copy keeps in-frame clones and lacks some. Here the sample spans roughly 160,000 clones, roughly 80% being singletons. Sequences were obtained from PBMCs. These receptors were taken from a male donor in good health and CMV-seropositive.

This clone was detected only once. This chain uses TRBV5-1 with TRBJ1-3; TRBD1 aligns across 7 bases. V lost 1 base, J lost 4 bases, and 8 bases stayed unmatched. In germline, CDR1 is SGHRS, CDR2 YFSETQ. The CDR3 is made up of 16 amino acids. DNA of the CDR3: TGCGCCAGCAGCTTGTATCCGACAGGGTTCGGAAACACCATATATTTT. Residues: CASSLYPTGFGNTIYF.

This clone was seen a single time. V gene TRBV9 combines with J gene TRBJ1-2; TRBD1 aligns across 7 bases. The CDR3 totals 16 residues. J gave up 8 bases and V 1 base, and 14 bases lay outside the gene matches. Germline V gene lookup returns CDR1 SGDLS and CDR2 YYNGEE. The DNA for the CDR3 is TGTGCCAGCAGCGTATTTGACAGGGTTTCTCAAGGCGGCTACACCTTC. This sequence encodes CASSVFDRVSQGGYTF. The variable domain in full, with the rest retrieved from reference TRBV9 and TRBJ1-2, is DSGVTQTPKHLITATGQRVTLRCSPRSGDLSVYWYQQSLDQGLQFLIQYYNGEERAKGNILERFSAQQFPDLHSELNLSSLELGDSALYFCASSVFDRVSQGGYTFGSGTRLTVV.

The rearrangement uses TRBV7-7 and TRBJ1-1, with TRBD1 as a possible D gene (6 bases). Germline CDR1 reads SSHAT; CDR2 reads FNYEAQ (reference sequence). Trimming pared 5 bases from V and 4 bases from J, leaving 11 bases between. The CDR3 is made up of 13 amino acids. The CDR3 DNA reads TGTGCCAGCAGCGTTAGGGGGGGCACTGAAGCTTTCTTT. This sequence encodes CASSVRGGTEAFF.

Comments on this clone: The germline gene is not matched at one end of the junction; a read error may be the cause. This chain links TRBV7-9 with TRBJ1-1; D is possibly TRBD1 (6 bases). This CDR3 region has 12 residues. From germline, CDR1 is SEHNR and CDR2 FQNEAQ (reference sequence). The CDR3 protein is CSSSFRGTEAFF. CDR3 nucleotide sequence: TGTTCCAGCAGCTTCAGGGGAACTGAAGCTTTCTTT.

The chain uses TRBV29-1 and TRBJ1-5; D possibly corresponds to TRBD1 (5 bases). The CDR3 runs 21 residues. Trimming left V 0 bases short and J 0 bases short, with 27 bases between. The germline V gene encodes CDR1 SQVTM and CDR2 ANQGSEA. CDR3 nucleotides: TGCAGCGTTGAAGAGAAACCACAAAACCCCTTTGACAGCTATAGCAATCAGCCCCAGCATTTT. Translation gives CSVEEKPQNPFDSYSNQPQHF.

The chain recombines TRBV11-2 with TRBJ2-1; 7 bases match TRBD1. The ends lost 6 bases at V and 4 bases at J; junction bases unmatched: 12. The germline gives CDR1 SGHAT, CDR2 FQNNGV. The CDR3 is 16 amino acids. The CDR3 is CASRPNRGPPYNEQFF. In DNA form, the CDR3 reads TGTGCCAGCAGACCGAACAGGGGCCCTCCTTACAATGAGCAGTTCTTC. The whole variable domain, remainder taken from reference TRBV11-2 and TRBJ2-1, is EAGVAQSPRYKIIEKRQSVAFWCNPISGHATLYWYQQILGQGPKLLIQFQNNGVVDDSQLPKDRFSAERLKGVDSTLKIQPAKLEDSAVYLCASRPNRGPPYNEQFFGPGTRLTVL.

The chain carries TRBV28 and TRBJ2-4, with 10 bases fitting TRBD1. The CDR3 is 21 amino acids. Germline CDR1 reads MDHEN; CDR2 reads SYDVKM. V gave up 0 bases and J gave up 1 base; unmatched junction bases: 15. The CDR3 sequence: CASSLWVFRTGGKEAKNIQYF. The CDR3 DNA sequence: TGTGCCAGCAGTTTATGGGTGTTCCGGACAGGGGGTAAGGAGGCCAAAAACATTCAGTACTTC. The complete variable domain, with remaining parts taken from reference TRBV28 and TRBJ2-4, reads DVKVTQSSRYLVKRTGEKVFLECVQDMDHENMFWYRQDPGLGLRLIYFSYDVKMKEKGDIPEGYSVSREKKERFSLILESASTNQTSMYLCASSLWVFRTGGKEAKNIQYFGAGTRLSVL.

This clone turned up a few times. The V call is TRBV18, the J call TRBJ1-6; 9 bases fit TRBD1. V was pared by 5 bases and J by 7 bases, with 3 bases of the junction left unmatched. This CDR3 has 14 amino acids. Germline CDR1 KGHSH, CDR2 LQKENI. The CDR3: CASSTGTGNSPLHF. DNA for the CDR3: TGTGCCAGCTCAACCGGGACAGGGAATTCACCCCTCCACTTT.

The rearrangement uses TRBV5-1 and TRBJ2-1, with D unresolved. CDR3 length: 14 residues. Germline CDR1 reads SGHRS; CDR2 reads YFSETQ. Trimming removed 0 bases at V and 5 bases at J, with 9 bases between. The CDR3 DNA sequence: TGCGCCAGCAGCTTGGCGGGTAGCCACAATGAGCAGTTCTTC. Translation gives CASSLAGSHNEQFF. Variable domain in full (rest from reference TRBV5-1 and TRBJ2-1): KAGVTQTPRYLIKTRGQQVTLSCSPISGHRSVSWYQQTPGQGLQFLFEYFSETQRNKGNFPGRFSGRQFSNSRSEMNVSTLELGDSALYLCASSLAGSHNEQFFGPGTRLTVL.

As concerns this clone: Other nucleotide sequences in the sample specify the same CDR3. The CDR3 protein is CASSLAGSNQPQHF. CDR3 coding DNA: TGTGCCAGCAGCTTGGCCGGGAGCAATCAGCCCCAGCATTTT. The J gene is TRBJ1-5, the V gene TRBV5-5, with no clear D. Germline V gene data show CDR1 as SGHKS and CDR2 as YYEKEE (reference sequence). This CDR3 spans 14 amino acids. The V end lost 0 bases, the J end lost 1 base, and 5 bases lay between the germline ends.

This clone was counted once. The J gene is TRBJ1-2, the V gene TRBV19; 7 bases line up with TRBD1. The CDR3 has 16 residues. V trimming: 1 base; J trimming: 7 bases; junction bases outside the gene matches: 12. Germline assignment: CDR1 LNHDA and CDR2 SQIVND (reference sequence). The CDR3 reads CASSIGVRTGLSGYTF. The CDR3 nucleotides read TGTGCCAGTAGTATAGGTGTACGGACAGGCCTCAGTGGCTACACCTTC.

This clone was seen a single time. Other DNA sequences within the sample encode an identical CDR3. This chain links TRBV19 with TRBJ1-5; the match to TRBD1 covers 7 bases. CDR1 is LNHDA, CDR2 SQIVND, per germline (reference sequence). The CDR3 sequence is 14 residues long. V was clipped by 3 bases and J by 2 bases; unmatched bases: 1. CDR3 sequence: CASSIGTGNQPQHF. The CDR3 DNA reads as TGTGCCAGTAGTATCGGGACAGGCAATCAGCCCCAGCATTTT.

The genes are TRBV11-2 and TRBJ1-4; TRBD1 is a possible D gene (5 bases). V shed 6 bases and J shed 6 bases, with 14 bases lying between them. CDR1 is SGHAT and CDR2 is FQNNGV in the germline V gene. CDR3 length: 14 amino acids. This CDR3 reads CASSWSGGDEKLFF. The DNA of the CDR3 is TGTGCCAGCAGTTGGTCGGGAGGGGATGAAAAACTGTTTTTT. The variable domain in full, with the rest retrieved from reference TRBV11-2 and TRBJ1-4, is EAGVAQSPRYKIIEKRQSVAFWCNPISGHATLYWYQQILGQGPKLLIQFQNNGVVDDSQLPKDRFSAERLKGVDSTLKIQPAKLEDSAVYLCASSWSGGDEKLFFGSGTQLSVL.

The rearrangement links TRBV30 to TRBJ2-7; 7 nucleotides agree with TRBD2. V shed 8 bases and J 3 bases; nucleotides not matched to a gene: 7. Germline loops: CDR1 GTSNPN, CDR2 SVGIG (reference sequence). The CDR3 runs to 12 residues. DNA for the CDR3: TGTGCCGGGGGAGGGCAGGGCTACGAGCAGTACTTC. It codes for CAGGGQGYEQYF.

This chain joins TRBV10-1 and TRBJ2-1, with unresolved D. This CDR3 spans 13 amino acids. With 2 bases removed from V and 7 bases from J, the gap between germline ends came to 9 bases. Germline CDR1 WNHNN, CDR2 SYGVQD (reference sequence). CDR3 DNA sequence: TGCGCCAGCAGTGAGGGGCTTCAAAATGAGCAGTTCTTC. Protein product: CASSEGLQNEQFF.

This sequence joins TRBV9 and TRBJ1-2, with TRBD1 matching over 8 bases. Trimming removed 4 bases from V and 3 bases from J; junction bases left unmatched: 11. This CDR3 comprises 16 residues. Germline CDR1 and CDR2: SGDLS and YYNGEE. CDR3 in amino acids: CASSPGQGIEDYGYTF. The CDR3 DNA reads TGTGCCAGCAGCCCCGGACAGGGCATCGAGGACTATGGCTACACCTTC.

The V gene is TRBV30, the J gene TRBJ1-5, with D perhaps TRBD1 (6 bases). CDR1 is GTSNPN and CDR2 is SVGIG in the germline V gene (reference sequence). The CDR3 is 14 amino acids. V was shortened by 2 bases and J by 3 bases, with 11 bases between the two germline ends. CDR3 nucleotide sequence: TGTGCCTGGAGTCCCGACAGGTCCAATCAGCCCCAGCATTTT. Amino acid sequence: CAWSPDRSNQPQHF.

The chain joins TRBV27 to TRBJ1-6; D is possibly TRBD1 (6 bases). The germline V and J ends were trimmed by 4 bases and 9 bases, with 16 bases remaining between them. The CDR3 runs 15 residues. Germline V gene lookup returns CDR1 MNHEY and CDR2 SMNVEV (reference sequence). This CDR3 is CASSSPQGLGSPLHF. CDR3 DNA: TGTGCCAGCAGTTCTCCCCAGGGGCTCGGTTCACCCCTCCACTTT.

This chain joins TRBV5-4 and TRBJ2-5; the match to TRBD2 covers 13 bases. The junction had 11 bases not matched to a gene; V was cut back by 4 bases and J by 5 bases. Germline-derived CDR1 and CDR2 are SGHNT and YYREEE (reference sequence). The CDR3 runs to 17 residues. The CDR3 bases are TGTGCCAGCAGCCCGACTAGCGGGGGGCCCCTGGGTGAGACCCAGTACTTC. It translates to CASSPTSGGPLGETQYF.